The 32 T cell receptor beta chains listed next were all sequenced from one sample in a study of blood T cell repertoires in COVID-19. The method was immunoSEQ multiplex PCR; TCRdb's version includes in-frame clones alone and lacks a portion of them. Of some 520,000 clones listed, 89% were seen once; the top ten hold roughly 0.9%. The sequencing input was peripheral blood. These receptors were obtained from a man aged 18 to 29 with COVID-19, enrolled during active disease.

The genes are TRBV7-9 and TRBJ1-2, with D possibly being TRBD1 (5 bases). The V and J ends lost 5 bases and 2 bases respectively, with 12 bases between them. This CDR3 comprises 14 residues. CDR1 is SEHNR, CDR2 FQNEAQ, per germline (reference sequence). This CDR3 is CASSEGGENYGYTF. The CDR3 DNA reads TGTGCCAGCAGCGAGGGAGGGGAAAACTATGGCTACACCTTC.

V usage is TRBV3-1 (or the pseudogene TRBV3-2) and J usage is TRBJ2-1; 8 nucleotides agree with TRBD2. The CDR3 contains 13 residues. Per germline, CDR1 LGHDT and CDR2 YNNKEL (reference sequence). Trimming took 1 base from V and 12 from J; bases not matched to a gene: 5. The CDR3 loop reads CASSQVTSARQFF. DNA for the CDR3: TGTGCCAGCAGCCAAGTGACTAGCGCTAGGCAGTTCTTC.

This clone has more than one count but fewer than ten. The V and J genes are TRBV2 and TRBJ1-6; no firm D call. The germline V and J ends were trimmed by 1 base and 5 bases, with 6 bases remaining between them. Germline CDR1 and CDR2: SNHLY and FYNNEI. This CDR3 is 14 amino acids long. The CDR3 loop reads CASSEGEDNSPLHF. The CDR3 nucleotides are TGTGCCAGCAGTGAAGGAGAAGATAATTCACCCCTCCACTTT.

The V gene is TRBV5-1, the J gene TRBJ1-4, with a tentative D call TRBD1 (5 bases). CDR1 is SGHRS, CDR2 YFSETQ, per germline. The ends were cut back, 1 base at V and 6 bases at J, with 10 bases in the middle. The CDR3 covers 14 residues. This CDR3 reads CASSLKGQDEKLFF. The CDR3, as DNA: TGCGCCAGCAGCTTGAAGGGGCAGGATGAAAAACTGTTTTTT.

V gene TRBV29-1 combines with J gene TRBJ2-1, with D maybe TRBD1 (6 bases). The V gene's germline CDR1 is SQVTM and CDR2 ANQGSEA. CDR3 length: 14 residues. The V end lost 4 bases, the J end lost 8 bases, and 18 bases lay between the germline ends. CDR3 DNA: TGCAGCGTTGGAGAGGGGAACAGGGCCCATGAGCAGTTCTTC. Translated: CSVGEGNRAHEQFF.

The rearrangement uses TRBV6-1 and TRBJ2-3; 7 bases align to TRBD2. The CDR3 runs to 15 residues. Germline V CDR1 and CDR2: MNHNS, SASEGT. J gave up 0 bases and V 3 bases, and 3 bases lay outside the gene matches. CDR3 protein: CASSDQRGSTDTQYF. Here the CDR3 DNA reads TGTGCCAGCAGTGACCAGCGGGGAAGCACAGATACGCAGTATTTT.

The CDR3 loop is CASSGAESSYNEQFF. The CDR3 region has the DNA TGTGCCAGCAGCGGAGCGGAGAGCTCCTACAATGAGCAGTTCTTC. The chain carries TRBV9 and TRBJ2-1, with D possibly TRBD2 on 5 matching bases. The CDR3 loop spans 15 amino acids. Germline-derived CDR1 and CDR2 are SGDLS and YYNGEE. The V end lost 3 bases, the J end lost 0 bases, and 10 bases lay between the germline ends.

The chain has TRBV24-1 and TRBJ2-2, with TRBD2 matching over 7 bases. The CDR3 is made up of 15 amino acids. Looked up from germline, CDR1 is KGHDR and CDR2 is SFDVKD. V dropped 2 bases and J dropped 5; count of bases not matched to a gene: 4. CDR3 region: CATSDWYSGTGELFF. The CDR3 DNA sequence: TGTGCCACCAGTGATTGGTATAGCGGGACCGGGGAGCTGTTTTTT.

This sequence joins TRBV7-8 and TRBJ2-1; possible D gene TRBD2, 5 bases. The V and J ends lost 1 base and 9 bases respectively, with 19 bases between them. This CDR3 has 16 amino acids. From germline, CDR1 is SGHVS and CDR2 FQNEAQ. The chain's CDR3 is CASSLGRLAVRGEQFF. CDR3 sequence (DNA): TGTGCCAGCAGCTTAGGGCGGCTAGCAGTAAGAGGTGAGCAGTTCTTC.

The CDR3 loop is CASRTGLFTDTQYF. CDR3 coding DNA: TGTGCCAGCCGAACGGGACTATTCACAGATACGCAGTATTTT. The chain employs TRBV2 and TRBJ2-3, with TRBD2 matching 7 bases. CDR3 length: 14 residues. Trimming took 8 bases from V and 2 from J; bases not matched to a gene: 7. Germline V gives CDR1 SNHLY, CDR2 FYNNEI.

This sequence joins TRBV5-1 and TRBJ1-1; 10 bases are a match to TRBD1. Germline-derived CDR1 and CDR2 are SGHRS and YFSETQ. The CDR3 has 14 amino acids. V dropped 3 bases and J dropped 6; count of bases not matched to a gene: 5. The CDR3: CASSYGQGESEAFF. DNA for the CDR3: TGCGCCAGCAGCTACGGACAGGGGGAGTCTGAAGCTTTCTTT.

V gene TRBV6-5 combines with J gene TRBJ1-5; tentative D call: TRBD1 (6 bases). The germline CDR1 and CDR2 sequences are MNHEY and SVGAGI. Trimming pared 8 bases from V and 8 bases from J, leaving 19 bases between. This CDR3 has 14 amino acids. CDR3 in amino acids: CASGLQGFGEPQHF. DNA of the CDR3: TGTGCCAGCGGGCTACAGGGATTCGGAGAGCCCCAGCATTTT.

The V and J genes are TRBV20-1 and TRBJ2-2; D gene uncertain. The V end was cut by 3 bases, the J end by 1 base, with 9 bases between. Germline CDR1 reads DFQATT; CDR2 reads SNEGSKA (reference sequence). This CDR3 spans 14 amino acids. Here the CDR3 reads CSASNGLNTGELFF. The CDR3 nucleotides read TGCAGTGCTAGTAACGGGTTGAACACCGGGGAGCTGTTTTTT.

The chain is built from TRBV2 and TRBJ1-6, with D perhaps TRBD1 (5 bases). The CDR3 consists of 14 residues. Germline assignment: CDR1 SNHLY and CDR2 FYNNEI. V gave up 6 bases and J gave up 0 bases, with 6 bases separating them. This CDR3 reads CASRGDSYNSPLHF. The CDR3 nucleotides read TGTGCCAGCAGAGGGGACTCCTATAATTCACCCCTCCACTTT.

This sequence joins TRBV6-5 and TRBJ1-2; 7 nucleotides align to TRBD1. V lost 5 bases, J lost 7 bases, and 10 bases stayed unmatched. The germline gives CDR1 MNHEY, CDR2 SVGAGI. The CDR3 loop spans 14 amino acids. Here the CDR3 reads CASSPTDRAGGYTF. CDR3 nucleotides: TGTGCCAGCAGTCCTACCGACAGGGCGGGTGGCTACACCTTC.

This chain joins TRBV19 and TRBJ2-3; 7 bases fit TRBD2. Germline V gene data show CDR1 as LNHDA and CDR2 as SQIVND (reference sequence). The V and J ends lost 7 bases and 1 base, in that order; junction bases with no gene match: 8. This CDR3 comprises 15 residues. Here the CDR3 DNA reads TGTGCCAGTACTACCAATCTAGCGGGCACAGATACGCAGTATTTT. It yields the protein CASTTNLAGTDTQYF. Together with reference TRBV19 and TRBJ2-3, the CDR3 gives the full variable domain: DGGITQSPKYLFRKEGQNVTLSCEQNLNHDAMYWYRQDPGQGLRLIYYSQIVNDFQKGDIAEGYSVSREKKESFPLTVTSAQKNPTAFYLCASTTNLAGTDTQYFGPGTRLTVL.

This rearrangement joins TRBV5-4 to TRBJ2-5; the match to TRBD1 covers 7 bases. The CDR3 length is 15 residues. CDR1 and CDR2 from the germline V gene are SGHNT and YYREEE (reference sequence). Trimming cost V 3 bases and J 5 bases; bases outside gene matches: 10. The CDR3: CASSYRQGSWETQYF. CDR3 in DNA: TGTGCCAGCAGCTACCGACAGGGTTCGTGGGAGACCCAGTACTTC.

The chain uses TRBV2 and TRBJ1-5; TRBD1 agrees at 7 bases. CDR1 is SNHLY, CDR2 FYNNEI, per germline. There are 14 residues in the CDR3. The trim removed 5 bases at V and 2 bases at J, leaving 3 bases unmatched. The CDR3 DNA reads as TGTGCCAGCAGTCGACAGGGCGGCAATCAGCCCCAGCATTTT. Protein sequence: CASSRQGGNQPQHF.

This chain joins TRBV7-8 and TRBJ1-5, with D tentatively TRBD1 (6 bases). Trimming took off 1 base at V and 1 base at J, with 11 bases between the two ends. The CDR3 loop spans 16 amino acids. Germline loops: CDR1 SGHVS, CDR2 FQNEAQ. CDR3 coding DNA: TGTGCCAGCAGCTTAGAGCGGGGGCTGAGCAATCAGCCCCAGCATTTT. Protein: CASSLERGLSNQPQHF. Full variable domain (rest looked up from reference TRBV7-8 and TRBJ1-5): GAGVSQSPRYKVAKRGQDVALRCDPISGHVSLFWYQQALGQGPEFLTYFQNEAQLDKSGLPSDRFFAERPEGSVSTLKIQRTQQEDSAVYLCASSLERGLSNQPQHFGDGTRLSIL.

The rearrangement joins TRBV2 to TRBJ1-1; a weak D match, TRBD1 (6 bases). Trimming pared 3 bases from V and 1 base from J, leaving 12 bases between. Germline CDR1 reads SNHLY; CDR2 reads FYNNEI. CDR3 length: 15 residues. CDR3 protein: CASSEQGHPNTEAFF. The CDR3 DNA reads TGTGCCAGCAGTGAGCAGGGACACCCGAACACTGAAGCTTTCTTT.

V is TRBV7-9 and J is TRBJ2-3; 7 nucleotides line up with TRBD1. The CDR3 has 13 residues. V lost 5 bases, J lost 4 bases, and 3 bases stayed unmatched. Germline V gene lookup returns CDR1 SEHNR and CDR2 FQNEAQ (reference sequence). In nucleotides, the CDR3 is TGTGCCAGCAGCCGACAGGGTTCAGATACGCAGTATTTT. This codes for CASSRQGSDTQYF.

This sequence joins TRBV5-4 and TRBJ2-5; D is perhaps TRBD2 (5 bases). Germline loops: CDR1 SGHNT, CDR2 YYREEE (reference sequence). Deletions cut 0 bases from V and 1 base from J, with 7 bases between. The CDR3 consists of 14 residues. CDR3 in amino acids: CASSLDRGQETQYF. For the CDR3, the DNA is TGTGCCAGCAGCTTGGACCGGGGCCAAGAGACCCAGTACTTC. Together with reference TRBV5-4 and TRBJ2-5, the CDR3 gives the full variable domain: ETGVTQSPTHLIKTRGQQVTLRCSSQSGHNTVSWYQQALGQGPQFIFQYYREEENGRGNFPPRFSGLQFPNYSSELNVNALELDDSALYLCASSLDRGQETQYFGPGTRLLVL.

This clone appeared a single time. The chain joins TRBV4-1 to TRBJ2-7; 9 bases agree with TRBD1. CDR1 and CDR2 from the germline V gene are MGHRA and YSYEKL. With V trimmed by 4 bases and J by 3 bases, 4 bases remained unmatched. The CDR3 has 14 residues. The CDR3: CASSLRDRDYEQYF. For the CDR3, the DNA is TGCGCCAGCAGCCTCCGGGACAGGGACTACGAGCAGTACTTC.

This sequence joins TRBV19 and TRBJ1-1, with a weak D call TRBD1 (5 bases). This CDR3 spans 13 amino acids. Trimming removed 10 bases from V and 6 bases from J, with 18 bases in between. The germline gives CDR1 LNHDA, CDR2 SQIVND (reference sequence). In nucleotides, the CDR3 is TGTGCCACCAACCAGGGTGGCCGTTCTGAAGCTTTCTTT. This gives the protein CATNQGGRSEAFF.

This chain joins TRBV4-1 and TRBJ1-4; D perhaps matches TRBD1 (6 bases). Trimming pared 5 bases from V and 8 bases from J, leaving 18 bases between. Germline CDR1 MGHRA, CDR2 YSYEKL. This CDR3 comprises 15 residues. This chain's CDR3 is CASSSHSTGLEKLFF. The CDR3 nucleotides read TGCGCCAGCAGCTCCCATAGCACAGGGTTGGAAAAACTGTTTTTT.

The chain has TRBV11-2 and TRBJ2-1, with TRBD1 as a possible D gene (5 bases). The CDR3 covers 16 residues. Trimming stripped 0 bases from V and 6 bases from J, with 15 bases between. CDR1 is SGHAT, CDR2 FQNNGV, per germline. The CDR3 coding sequence is TGTGCCAGCAGCTTAGAGGGTTCAGGGCTTGCCAATGAGCAGTTCTTC. Residues: CASSLEGSGLANEQFF. Full variable domain (missing parts from reference TRBV11-2 and TRBJ2-1): EAGVAQSPRYKIIEKRQSVAFWCNPISGHATLYWYQQILGQGPKLLIQFQNNGVVDDSQLPKDRFSAERLKGVDSTLKIQPAKLEDSAVYLCASSLEGSGLANEQFFGPGTRLTVL.

The chain combines TRBV5-1 with TRBJ2-7; D is possibly TRBD1 (5 bases). Germline CDR1 SGHRS, CDR2 YFSETQ. Trimming stripped 4 bases from V and 4 bases from J, with 15 bases between. This CDR3 spans 14 amino acids. CDR3 sequence (DNA): TGCGCCAGCAGCGGAAGCCCGACAGAATACGAGCAGTACTTC. Translation gives CASSGSPTEYEQYF.

This chain joins TRBV13 and TRBJ2-7, with 9 bases matching TRBD2. Germline CDR1 PRHDT, CDR2 FYEKMQ (reference sequence). There are 16 residues in the CDR3. V was pared by 2 bases and J by 1 base, with 6 bases of the junction left unmatched. The CDR3, as DNA: TGTGCCAGCAGCTTAACTGGACTAGCGAAGTCCTACGAGCAGTACTTC. This translates into CASSLTGLAKSYEQYF.

CDR3 in DNA: TGTGCCAGCAGCACGGGGACAGCGGGAAACACCATATATTTT. Translation: CASSTGTAGNTIYF. The J gene is TRBJ1-3, the V gene TRBV11-3; 7 bases are shared with TRBD1. Germline V gives CDR1 SGHNT, CDR2 YENEEA. V was pared by 5 bases and J by 4 bases, with 5 bases of the junction left unmatched. This CDR3 spans 14 amino acids.

V and J are TRBV6-1 and TRBJ1-5; 7 nucleotides line up with TRBD1. The CDR3 spans 19 residues. The trim removed 6 bases at V and 0 bases at J, leaving 17 bases unmatched. Looked up from germline, CDR1 is MNHNS and CDR2 is SASEGT. The CDR3 DNA reads TGTGCCAGCAGCGAACCCCTGGACAGGATGGGGGATAGCAATCAGCCCCAGCATTTT. Protein: CASSEPLDRMGDSNQPQHF.

The gene calls are TRBV7-6 and TRBJ2-3; 7 bases match TRBD1. The CDR3 covers 14 residues. After removal of 5 bases from V and 2 bases from J, the junction contained 4 bases not matched to a gene. The germline CDR1 and CDR2 sequences are SGHVS and FNYEAQ. This chain's CDR3 is CASSLGTATDTQYF. The CDR3 DNA reads as TGTGCCAGCAGCCTAGGGACAGCCACAGATACGCAGTATTTT.

A single count supports this clone. The chain combines TRBV7-8 with TRBJ2-1, with 9 bases lining up with TRBD2. Germline CDR1 is SGHVS and CDR2 is FQNEAQ. V shed 5 bases and J 9 bases; nucleotides not matched to a gene: 17. CDR3 length: 17 amino acids. CDR3 in amino acids: CASSPRRVAGDWSEQFF. The DNA of the CDR3 is TGTGCCAGCAGCCCCCGAAGGGTAGCGGGAGATTGGAGTGAGCAGTTCTTC.